The 14 T cell receptor beta chains below were found in one sample sequenced in a study of vaccination effects on CD4 cells after COVID-19. Antigen specificity for these receptors is unknown. This table comes from immunoSEQ multiplex PCR, and its TCRdb copy is limited to in-frame clones, with some not included. The repertoire holds 40,000 to 50,000 clones, with 75% as singletons. In the ViraFEST assay, antigen-specific CD4+ clonotypes were identified by expansion after peptide-pool stimulation. CD4+ T cells were isolated after roughly nine days of culture. This individual tested PCR-positive for SARS-CoV-2 infection between March and December 2020. The sequenced sample was CD4+ T cells from PBMCs cultured with a peptide pool, obtained before COVID-19 vaccination. The receptors originated from a human donor who had a prior SARS-CoV-2 infection.

This chain links TRBV27 with TRBJ2-3; weak D call: TRBD2 (6 bases). This CDR3 is built from 13 residues. V was trimmed by 6 bases and J by 8 bases, leaving 15 bases between them. Germline assignment: CDR1 MNHEY and CDR2 SMNVEV (reference sequence). CDR3 sequence (DNA): TGTGCCAGCAGGGAAGGGACGCGGGGTACGCAGTATTTT. Protein sequence: CASREGTRGTQYF.

This chain links TRBV28 with TRBJ1-4, with 9 positions matching TRBD1. V gave up 3 bases and J gave up 7 bases; unmatched junction bases: 9. The CDR3 is made up of 16 amino acids. CDR1 is MDHEN and CDR2 is SYDVKM in the germline V gene. The CDR3, as DNA: TGTGCCAGCAGTTTGTGGACCGGGACAGGGTTTGAAAAACTGTTTTTT. Its translation: CASSLWTGTGFEKLFF.

The CDR3 spells CASSVLFEDTQYF. The CDR3, as DNA: TGTGCCAGCAGCGTCCTCTTCGAGGATACGCAGTATTTT. V and J are TRBV9 and TRBJ2-3; D unclear. Deletions cut 2 bases from V and 6 bases from J, with 10 bases between. Germline lookup yields CDR1 SGDLS and CDR2 YYNGEE. There are 13 residues in the CDR3.

The chain links TRBV24-1 to TRBJ2-3; no reliable D call. CDR1 KGHDR and CDR2 SFDVKD come from the germline V gene. The CDR3 contains 12 residues. V shed 10 bases and J shed 1 base, with 8 bases lying between them. CDR3 residues: CATAEGTDTQYF. The CDR3 bases are TGTGCCACAGCAGAGGGCACAGATACGCAGTATTTT.

J is TRBJ1-1 and V is TRBV2; tentatively, D is TRBD1 (6 bases). The CDR3 has 13 amino acids. From germline, CDR1 is SNHLY and CDR2 FYNNEI. V gave up 5 bases and J gave up 1 base, with 8 bases separating them. This CDR3 is CASSKDRNTEAFF. In nucleotides, the CDR3 is TGTGCCAGCAGTAAGGACAGGAACACTGAAGCTTTCTTT.

This clone occurred once. This chain uses TRBV5-1 with TRBJ1-2, with a tentative D call TRBD1 (6 bases). CDR1 and CDR2 from the germline V gene are SGHRS and YFSETQ. V was shortened by 6 bases and J by 2 bases, with 11 bases between the two germline ends. This CDR3 comprises 13 residues. The CDR3 is CASTTGSNYGYTF. DNA for the CDR3: TGCGCCAGCACGACAGGTTCCAACTATGGCTACACCTTC.

V and J are TRBV29-1 and TRBJ1-2, with 9 positions matching TRBD1. The CDR3 runs 12 residues. Germline-derived CDR1 and CDR2 are SQVTM and ANQGSEA. The V segment lost 4 bases and the J segment 8 bases; nucleotides outside the gene matches: 5. CDR3 DNA sequence: TGCAGCGTTGTTGGGACAGGGAAGGGCTACACCTTC. It encodes CSVVGTGKGYTF.

This clone was seen at least ten times. This chain connects TRBV20-1 to TRBJ1-1; D gene uncertain. Trimming pared 3 bases from V and 1 base from J, leaving 18 bases between. The germline V gene has CDR1 DFQATT and CDR2 SNEGSKA (reference sequence). The CDR3 has 16 amino acids. This CDR3 is CSASARIRRQNTEAFF. CDR3 DNA: TGCAGTGCTAGTGCCCGGATTCGGCGGCAGAACACTGAAGCTTTCTTT.

The chain links TRBV3-1 (or the pseudogene TRBV3-2) to TRBJ2-4; 11 nucleotides agree with TRBD2. The length of the CDR3 is 15 residues. The V gene's germline CDR1 is LGHDT and CDR2 YNNKEL (reference sequence). Germline trimming cut 6 bases from V and 11 bases from J; bases unmatched to any gene: 12. CDR3 region: CASSRAPGLAVVQYF. CDR3 DNA sequence: TGTGCCAGCAGTCGTGCCCCGGGACTAGCGGTCGTTCAGTACTTC.

The chain employs TRBV10-3 and TRBJ2-3; TRBD1 matches at 9 bases. J gave up 2 bases and V 3 bases, and 6 bases lay outside the gene matches. Germline V lookup: CDR1 ENHRY, CDR2 SYGVKD. This CDR3 is built from 16 residues. The CDR3, as DNA: TGTGCCATCAGTGAAAGGGACAGGGACTTCACAGATACGCAGTATTTT. Its protein product is CAISERDRDFTDTQYF.

The chain links TRBV20-1 to TRBJ2-5; 14 bases fit TRBD2. The CDR3 consists of 16 residues. With V trimmed by 3 bases and J by 2 bases, 5 bases remained unmatched. Looked up from germline, CDR1 is DFQATT and CDR2 is SNEGSKA (reference sequence). For the CDR3, the DNA is TGCAGTGCTAGTCGACTAGCGGGAGGGTTTCAAGAGACCCAGTACTTC. Protein product: CSASRLAGGFQETQYF.

This chain connects TRBV5-1 to TRBJ1-1, with 9 bases lining up with TRBD1. V dropped 6 bases and J dropped 4; count of bases not matched to a gene: 13. This CDR3 is built from 16 residues. CDR1 SGHRS and CDR2 YFSETQ come from the germline V gene. CDR3 in amino acids: CASTLRTQGAGTEAFF. CDR3 nucleotides: TGCGCCAGCACCCTAAGGACACAGGGGGCGGGCACTGAAGCTTTCTTT.

V and J are TRBV6-5 and TRBJ2-7; D possibly corresponds to TRBD2 (6 bases). Germline loops: CDR1 MNHEY, CDR2 SVGAGI. The V gene lost 0 bases and the J gene lost 6 bases, with 15 bases spanning the gap. The CDR3 is 15 residues long. The CDR3 coding sequence is TGTGCCAGCAGTTACTCGAGACTAGGGCCGGTCGAGCAGTACTTC. Translation gives CASSYSRLGPVEQYF.

The chain employs TRBV11-3 and TRBJ2-1, with 15 positions matching TRBD2. Germline V lookup: CDR1 SGHNT, CDR2 YENEEA. V was pared by 5 bases and J by 10 bases, with 9 bases of the junction left unmatched. There are 16 residues in the CDR3. The CDR3 reads CASSQRTSGRGMEQFF. Written as DNA, the CDR3 is TGTGCCAGCAGCCAGCGGACTAGCGGGAGGGGTATGGAGCAGTTCTTC.